This T cell receptor beta chain was retrieved from a study of regulatory T cells in long-lasting Graves disease. The sample holds many counts of this clonotype. Time point specified: newly diagnosed GD, antithyroid drugs for less than 3 months. TCR sequences were obtained from RNA taken from PBMCs. Nine milliliters of peripheral blood went into EDTA tubes. Building of the TCR beta libraries involved iRepertoire HTBI primers and Arm-PCR of CDR3 regions. Using its own MiXCR run on the multiplex PCR reads, TCRdb lists one record per CDR3 protein. The data show under 800,000 distinct CDR3 sequences, roughly 15% seen once. Another study also made use of these data, one on T cells in Graves' hyperthyroidism and ophthalmopathy. That investigation notes: Patients aged 18 to 65 had newly diagnosed hyperthyroidism lasting under 2 months.

Sample: peripheral blood mononuclear cells (PBMCs), taken at new diagnosis, from a patient treated with antithyroid drugs. This sequence was found in a woman between 25 and 40 years old with Graves disease.

The CDR3 sequence is CASSPYSGLDTQYF. The CDR3 DNA reads as TGTGCCAGCAGTCCCTATTCGGGTTTAGATACGCAGTATTTT. V is TRBV27 and J is TRBJ2-3; D remains unclear. There are 14 residues in the CDR3. Trimming pared 5 bases from V and 5 bases from J, leaving 14 bases between. Germline assignment: CDR1 MNHEY and CDR2 SMNVEV (reference sequence).